A single sample is the source of the 27 T cell receptor beta chains below, sequenced in a study of OX40 agonist ivuxolimab in advanced cancers. Method: immunoSEQ multiplex PCR; TCRdb's copy keeps in-frame clones and lacks some. The data show about 100,000 clones, with about nine tenths seen just once and less than 0.2% held by the top ten. The sequencing here drew on CD4+ or CD8+ T cells sorted from blood, taken in a trial of the OX40 agonist ivuxolimab. The receptors shown here come from an adult with an advanced solid tumor such as melanoma, head and neck, liver or kidney cancer.

The CDR3 loop reads CASSKAVGHLYGYTF. The CDR3 DNA reads as TGTGCCAGCAGCAAAGCGGTGGGACACCTCTATGGCTACACCTTC. The rearrangement joins TRBV21-1 to TRBJ1-2; the table names TRBD1, a call not compared with the DNA. TRBV21-1 is designated a pseudogene. The length of the CDR3 is 15 residues.

This rearrangement joins TRBV19 to TRBJ1-5; 8 bases are a match to TRBD1. Per germline, CDR1 LNHDA and CDR2 SQIVND (reference sequence). Trimming cost V 8 bases and J 7 bases; bases outside gene matches: 4. The CDR3 contains 12 residues. The CDR3 sequence: CASRQGSQPQHF. CDR3 DNA: TGTGCCAGTCGACAGGGGTCCCAGCCCCAGCATTTT.

The V gene is TRBV6-5, the J gene TRBJ1-6; D perhaps matches TRBD1 (5 bases). The CDR3 extends over 15 amino acids. V was shortened by 2 bases and J by 7 bases, with 12 bases between the two germline ends. In germline, CDR1 is MNHEY, CDR2 SVGAGI. In nucleotides, the CDR3 is TGTGCCAGCAGTTACGCGGGACCCCTGAATTCACCCCTCCACTTT. Residues: CASSYAGPLNSPLHF.

V is TRBV30 and J is TRBJ2-3, with D tentatively TRBD2 (6 bases). Trimming removed 0 bases at V and 4 bases at J, with 20 bases between. The germline gives CDR1 GTSNPN, CDR2 SVGIG (reference sequence). The CDR3 has 17 residues. The CDR3 protein is CAWSVESIGTRPDTQYF. CDR3 nucleotide sequence: TGTGCCTGGAGTGTAGAGAGTATCGGGACTCGGCCAGATACGCAGTATTTT.

The rearrangement links TRBV19 to TRBJ2-5; no reliable D call. This CDR3 spans 12 amino acids. The ends were cut back, 3 bases at V and 3 bases at J, with 5 bases in the middle. Germline V CDR1 and CDR2: LNHDA, SQIVND (reference sequence). The CDR3 loop reads CASSMAEETQYF. The CDR3 region has the DNA TGTGCCAGTAGTATGGCTGAAGAGACCCAGTACTTC. The full variable domain, its missing parts supplied by reference TRBV19 and TRBJ2-5, is DGGITQSPKYLFRKEGQNVTLSCEQNLNHDAMYWYRQDPGQGLRLIYYSQIVNDFQKGDIAEGYSVSREKKESFPLTVTSAQKNPTAFYLCASSMAEETQYFGPGTRLLVL.

V usage is TRBV16 and J usage is TRBJ1-5; D is uncertain. The ends were cut back, 0 bases at V and 8 bases at J, with 14 bases in the middle. Germline CDR1 reads KGHSY; CDR2 reads FQNENV. This CDR3 region has 15 residues. The CDR3 is CASSQSVSPGKPQHF. CDR3 DNA: TGTGCCAGCAGCCAATCCGTCTCTCCGGGTAAGCCCCAGCATTTT.

The chain carries TRBV27 and TRBJ1-3, with a possible D match to TRBD1 (6 bases). Trimming stripped 6 bases from V and 0 bases from J, with 12 bases between. CDR1 and CDR2 (germline): MNHEY, SMNVEV (reference sequence). The CDR3 contains 15 residues. The CDR3 here is CASSKQGSSGNTIYF. In nucleotides, the CDR3 is TGTGCCAGCAGCAAACAGGGTTCCTCTGGAAACACCATATATTTT.

Only one count was recorded for this clone. The chain joins TRBV6-5 to TRBJ2-5, with D perhaps TRBD1 (7 bases). Germline V gene data show CDR1 as MNHEY and CDR2 as SVGAGI. Trimming left V 3 bases short and J 4 bases short, with 12 bases between. This CDR3 has 14 residues. CDR3 coding DNA: TGTGCCAGCAGTTATTCAGGGGGAGGAGAGACCCAGTACTTC. Translating gives CASSYSGGGETQYF.

This clone is labeled medium-sized. The rearrangement joins TRBV5-1 to TRBJ1-1; the D gene is possibly TRBD1 (5 bases). This CDR3 is built from 15 residues. Trimming took 1 base from V and 7 from J, leaving 17 bases between them. The V gene's germline CDR1 is SGHRS and CDR2 YFSETQ. The CDR3 loop reads CASSLNGGVVGEAFF. CDR3 sequence (DNA): TGCGCCAGCAGCTTGAATGGGGGAGTAGTGGGTGAAGCTTTCTTT. The whole variable domain, filled in from reference TRBV5-1 and TRBJ1-1, reads KAGVTQTPRYLIKTRGQQVTLSCSPISGHRSVSWYQQTPGQGLQFLFEYFSETQRNKGNFPGRFSGRQFSNSRSEMNVSTLELGDSALYLCASSLNGGVVGEAFFGQGTRLTVV.

The chain employs TRBV2 and TRBJ1-1, with TRBD1 as a possible D gene (6 bases). The CDR3 totals 13 residues. The V gene lost 7 bases and the J gene lost 4 bases, with 13 bases spanning the gap. Germline V gene lookup returns CDR1 SNHLY and CDR2 FYNNEI. The CDR3, as DNA: TGTGCCAGCACCCAGACAGGAAGCACTGAAGCTTTCTTT. It translates to CASTQTGSTEAFF.

The chain recombines TRBV27 with TRBJ1-5; 8 bases align to TRBD1. The length of the CDR3 is 12 residues. V lost 6 bases, J lost 5 bases, and 0 bases stayed unmatched. CDR1 and CDR2 (germline): MNHEY, SMNVEV (reference sequence). Here the CDR3 DNA reads TGTGCCAGCAGACAGGGGGATCAGCCCCAGCATTTT. It specifies CASRQGDQPQHF.

The chain carries TRBV7-9 and TRBJ2-5; D possibly matches TRBD1 or TRBD2 (6 bases each). Germline values: CDR1 SEHNR, CDR2 FQNEAQ (reference sequence). Trimming removed 5 bases from V and 4 bases from J, with 11 bases in between. This CDR3 is built from 13 residues. The CDR3: CASSREGGETQYF. CDR3 nucleotide sequence: TGTGCCAGCAGCCGTGAGGGGGGAGAGACCCAGTACTTC.

V usage is TRBV18 and J usage is TRBJ2-1, with D unresolved. With 6 bases removed from V and 5 bases from J, the gap between germline ends came to 17 bases. Germline V gives CDR1 KGHSH, CDR2 LQKENI. The CDR3 loop spans 15 amino acids. In DNA form, the CDR3 reads TGTGCCAGCTCCGAGAGCCACAGTCCACACAATGAGCAGTTCTTC. Translation: CASSESHSPHNEQFF.

This chain links TRBV6-7 with TRBJ1-1; D is uncertain. TRBV6-7 is annotated as an ORF whose role is uncertain. The CDR3 covers 18 residues. Trimming left V 7 bases short and J 0 bases short, with 24 bases between. Here the CDR3 reads CASTPSEGDRMMNTEAFF. The CDR3, as DNA: TGTGCCAGCACCCCATCTGAGGGAGACCGGATGATGAACACTGAAGCTTTCTTT.

The chain is built from TRBV9 and TRBJ2-1; tentative D call: TRBD2 (5 bases). Trimming cost V 0 bases and J 8 bases, with 15 bases left between them. Per germline, CDR1 SGDLS and CDR2 YYNGEE. The CDR3 is made up of 15 amino acids. The CDR3 DNA reads as TGTGCCAGCAGCGTAGCTGTGGGAGCCCGACATGAGCAGTTCTTC. It translates to CASSVAVGARHEQFF.

This chain connects TRBV7-9 to TRBJ2-5; TRBD1 is a possible D gene (5 bases). The DNA end is more similar to TRBJ2-7, so the J call may be wrong. The CDR3 runs 13 residues. Germline CDR1 SEHNR, CDR2 FQNEAQ (reference sequence). In DNA, the CDR3 is TGTGCCAGCAGCTTGACAGATACATACGAGCAGTACTTC. This sequence encodes CASSLTDTYEQYF.

This chain links TRBV5-6 with TRBJ2-6; maybe TRBD1 (6 bases). The CDR3 sequence is 16 residues long. CDR1 and CDR2 from the germline V gene are SGHDT and YYEEEE. The germline V and J ends were trimmed by 0 bases and 0 bases, with 7 bases remaining between them. CDR3 sequence reads: CASSLETGSGANVLTF. CDR3 DNA sequence: TGTGCCAGCAGCTTGGAGACAGGCTCTGGGGCCAACGTCCTGACTTTC.

The DNA of the CDR3 is TGTGCCAGCAGTTTGGGGGGGCCGAACACTGAAGCTTTCTTT. Translating it yields CASSLGGPNTEAFF. The chain carries TRBV27 and TRBJ1-1; maybe TRBD1 (6 bases). The CDR3 is 14 residues long. Trimming took 3 bases from V and 1 from J, leaving 9 bases between them. Germline V CDR1 and CDR2: MNHEY, SMNVEV (reference sequence).

This clone was detected only a few times. The chain carries TRBV19 and TRBJ2-7; D might be TRBD1 or TRBD2, each matching 5 bases. This CDR3 is 12 amino acids long. The V end lost 3 bases, the J end lost 3 bases, and 6 bases lay between the germline ends. Germline assignment: CDR1 LNHDA and CDR2 SQIVND (reference sequence). CDR3 sequence: CASSMGVYEQYF. CDR3 DNA: TGTGCCAGTAGTATGGGGGTCTACGAGCAGTACTTC.

The chain uses TRBV6-1 and TRBJ1-2; 8 bases fit TRBD1. Germline lookup yields CDR1 MNHNS and CDR2 SASEGT. The V segment lost 4 bases and the J segment 8 bases; nucleotides outside the gene matches: 6. CDR3 length: 13 residues. The CDR3 sequence is CASSARQGSGYTF. CDR3 DNA sequence: TGTGCCAGCAGTGCGAGACAGGGGAGCGGCTACACCTTC.

This CDR3 reads CATSRDGGAYEQYF. The CDR3 DNA sequence: TGTGCCACCAGCAGAGATGGGGGAGCCTACGAGCAGTACTTC. The chain has TRBV15 and TRBJ2-7; D possibly uses TRBD1 or TRBD2 (5 bases each). CDR3 length: 14 amino acids. V dropped 0 bases and J dropped 2 bases, with 8 bases sitting between them. Germline V gives CDR1 LNHNV, CDR2 YYDKDF (reference sequence).

The genes are TRBV18 and TRBJ2-3; D ambiguous. Germline V lookup: CDR1 KGHSH, CDR2 LQKENI. With 6 bases removed from V and 6 bases from J, the gap between germline ends came to 13 bases. The CDR3 is 13 residues long. Written as DNA, the CDR3 is TGTGCCAGCTCGTCCGACCTGCTGGATACGCAGTATTTT. The encoded protein is CASSSDLLDTQYF.

V usage is TRBV28 and J usage is TRBJ1-3, with a possible D match to TRBD1 (5 bases). The CDR3 runs 14 residues. Germline V lookup: CDR1 MDHEN, CDR2 SYDVKM. V was cut by 2 bases and J by 1 base, with 6 bases left in between. This CDR3 is CASSLAGSGNTIYF. The DNA of the CDR3 is TGTGCCAGCAGTTTAGCAGGGTCTGGAAACACCATATATTTT.

The rearrangement links TRBV10-3 to TRBJ1-2, with TRBD1 identical over 8 bases. The germline gives CDR1 ENHRY, CDR2 SYGVKD. This CDR3 region has 19 residues. Trimming at V came to 0 bases and at J to 5 bases, leaving 17 bases not matched to a gene. In DNA, the CDR3 is TGTGCCATCAGTGAGTCGGGCGGGACAGGAGCCCCAGGGATTTATGGCTACACCTTC. It specifies CAISESGGTGAPGIYGYTF.

The chain couples TRBV6-1 to TRBJ2-7, with TRBD1 matching 10 bases. The CDR3 contains 14 residues. Germline assignment: CDR1 MNHNS and CDR2 SASEGT. Losses at the gene ends were 6 bases for V and 3 bases for J; bases not matched to a gene: 5. CDR3 protein: CASRRQGASYEQYF. The CDR3 bases are TGTGCCAGCAGGCGACAGGGGGCCAGCTACGAGCAGTACTTC.

DNA of the CDR3: TGCGCCAGCAGCTTGCAAGCGAGTAGCTCCTACAATGAGCAGTTCTTC. This sequence encodes CASSLQASSSYNEQFF. The chain links TRBV5-1 to TRBJ2-1; D uncertain. The length of the CDR3 is 16 residues. CDR1 and CDR2 (germline): SGHRS, YFSETQ. With 1 base removed from V and 0 bases from J, the gap between germline ends came to 11 bases.

The chain has TRBV5-6 and TRBJ1-2; 12 bases map to TRBD1. The germline V gene encodes CDR1 SGHDT and CDR2 YYEEEE. This CDR3 region has 14 residues. V lost 4 bases to trimming and J lost 4 bases; unmatched junction nucleotides: 2. The chain's CDR3 is CASSQGQGAYGYTF. Here the CDR3 DNA reads TGTGCCAGCAGCCAGGGACAGGGGGCCTATGGCTACACCTTC. Full variable domain (missing parts from reference TRBV5-6 and TRBJ1-2): DAGVTQSPTHLIKTRGQQVTLRCSPKSGHDTVSWYQQALGQGPQFIFQYYEEEERQRGNFPDRFSGHQFPNYSSELNVNALLLGDSALYLCASSQGQGAYGYTFGSGTRLTVV.